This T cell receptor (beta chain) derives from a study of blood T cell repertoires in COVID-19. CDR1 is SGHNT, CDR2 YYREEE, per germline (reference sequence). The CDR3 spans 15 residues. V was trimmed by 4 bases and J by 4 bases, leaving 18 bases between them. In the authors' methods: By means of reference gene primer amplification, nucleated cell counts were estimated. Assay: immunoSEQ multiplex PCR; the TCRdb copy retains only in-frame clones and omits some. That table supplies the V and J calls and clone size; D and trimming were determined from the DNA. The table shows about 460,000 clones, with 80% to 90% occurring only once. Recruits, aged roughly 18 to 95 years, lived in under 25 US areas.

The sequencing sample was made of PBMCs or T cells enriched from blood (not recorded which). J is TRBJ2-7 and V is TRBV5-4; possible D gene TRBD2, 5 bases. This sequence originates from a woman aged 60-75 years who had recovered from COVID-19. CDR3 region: CASSPGLPNLYEQYV. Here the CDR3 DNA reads TGTGCCAGCAGCCCGGGATTACCTAACCTTTACGAGCAGTACGTC.